The rows below give T cell receptor beta chains drawn from one sample of a study of cytomegalovirus exposure and HLA in healthy donors. Measured with immunoSEQ multiplex PCR; TCRdb has only the in-frame clones, and not every one. The repertoire holds about 120,000 clones, with over 8.5% as singletons. Material for sequencing was PBMCs. These receptor sequences come from a middle-aged woman in good health and CMV-seropositive. The CDR3 runs from the conserved cysteine through the conserved F or W. The order of the fields is D gene, J gene, clone size, V gene, CDR3 DNA, CDR3 protein. A D gene is named only where the DNA matches it firmly. Clone size is not always given. Where it is, it says once, few, many or a class for expanded clones.

>.|TRBJ2-7|many|TRBV13
TGTGCCAGCAGCGCACCGGGCGAGCAGTACTTC
CASSAPGEQYF
>.|TRBJ1-1|few|TRBV11-2
TGTGCCAGCAGCTTGGATCCGGAGGGGGAAGCTTTCTTT
CASSLDPEGEAFF
>.|TRBJ1-5|many|TRBV5-5
TGTGCCAGCACACAGGGAGGGCAGGGCAATCAGCCCCAGCATTTT
CASTQGGQGNQPQHF
>.|TRBJ1-1|few|TRBV30
TGTGCCTGGAGTAAGACTCGGCTGGGTACTGAAGCTTTCTTT
CAWSKTRLGTEAFF
>TRBD2|TRBJ2-7|.|TRBV5-5
TGTGCCAGCAGCTTGGGGCTAGCGGGGGCCTCCTACGAGCAGTACTTC
CASSLGLAGASYEQYF
>.|TRBJ1-2|.|TRBV7-8
TGTGCCAGCAGCTTAGAGGAGGACCGGGGGTATGGCTACACCTTC
CASSLEEDRGYGYTF
>.|TRBJ2-7|few|TRBV7-9
TGTGCCAGCGCAAGCCCTACCTACGAGCAGTACTTC
CASASPTYEQYF
>.|TRBJ2-1|.|TRBV5-1
TGCGCCAGCAGCTTGGCCTCGGTTCCCCCGAATGAGCGGCAGTTCTTC
CASSLASVPPNERQFF
>.|TRBJ1-2|.|TRBV28
TGTGCCAGCAGTTGGAGGGACTTCAATGGCTACACCTTC
CASSWRDFNGYTF
>TRBD1|TRBJ2-5|few|TRBV10-3
TGTGCCACCAGGGACAGGGGGCAAGAGACCCAGTACTTC
CATRDRGQETQYF
>.|TRBJ2-1|few|TRBV14
TGTGCCAGCAGCCAAGGCGGGCGGAATGAGCAGTTCTTC
CASSQGGRNEQFF
>.|TRBJ2-3|few|TRBV5-1
TGCGCCAGCAGCTCGGACAGTTCCGCAGATACGCAGTATTTT
CASSSDSSADTQYF
>TRBD1|TRBJ1-1|.|TRBV5-1
TGCGCCAGCAGCTCCGCCCCGACAGGGGGCGATTCTGAAGCTTTCTTT
CASSSAPTGGDSEAFF
>.|TRBJ2-2|.|TRBV2
TGTGCCAGCGAGGACGGGGAAATAAACACCGGGGAGCTGTTTTTT
CASEDGEINTGELFF
>.|TRBJ2-7|.|TRBV7-9
TGTGCCAGCAGCTCAACAGTTGGCGAGCAGTACTTC
CASSSTVGEQYF
>.|TRBJ2-5|few|TRBV19
TGTGCCAGTAGTACAGGGATCCAAGAGACCCAGTACTTC
CASSTGIQETQYF
>.|TRBJ2-1|few|TRBV7-8
TGTGCCAGCAGCTTAGGGGGAGATGAGCAGTTCTTC
CASSLGGDEQFF
>TRBD1|TRBJ2-3|.|TRBV9
TGTGCCAGCAGCGCCCGACAGGGAAGCACAGATACGCAGTATTTT
CASSARQGSTDTQYF
>TRBD2|TRBJ2-1|.|TRBV4-1
TGCGCCAGCAGCCAAGAACCATTGCTAGCGGGGGGAAGGCATGAGCAGTTCTTC
CASSQEPLLAGGRHEQFF
>.|TRBJ1-2|few|TRBV9
TGTGCCAGCAGCGCCCGCCTGACAGCTAACTATGGCTACACCTTC
CASSARLTANYGYTF
>.|TRBJ2-7|few|TRBV25-1
TGTGCCAGCAGTGAAATTGGCAGGGATCGGATCTACGAGCAGTACTTC
CASSEIGRDRIYEQYF
>.|TRBJ2-7|few|TRBV6-4
TGTGCCAGCAGTGACGGGGCTCTCGGACAGTACTTC
CASSDGALGQYF
>TRBD1|TRBJ1-5|.|TRBV10-3
TGTGCCATCAGTGCCGGCAGGGGGCCTGTCAATCAGCCCCAGCATTTT
CAISAGRGPVNQPQHF
>.|TRBJ1-2|.|TRBV30
TGTGCCTGGTCGACACCGTATGGCTACACCTTC
CAWSTPYGYTF
>.|TRBJ1-1|.|TRBV5-1
TGCGCCAGCAGCTTCCAACTTGGGAACACTGAAGCTTTCTTT
CASSFQLGNTEAFF
>TRBD1|TRBJ1-5|few|TRBV30
TGTGCCTGGAGTGCCTCACGGGACAGGGGGCGGAGGTATAGCAATCAGCCCCAGCATTTT
CAWSASRDRGRRYSNQPQHF
>TRBD1|TRBJ1-5|.|TRBV10-3
TGTGCCACCAGACCCGGGGACAGGTCTAGCAATCAGCCCCAGCATTTT
CATRPGDRSSNQPQHF
>.|TRBJ2-7|once|TRBV6-5
TGTGCCAGCAGTTCAACAGGCCCCAGCTACGAGCAGTACTTC
CASSSTGPSYEQYF
>.|TRBJ2-7|few|TRBV28
TGTGCCAGCAGCCCGGACATCTACGAGCAGTACTTC
CASSPDIYEQYF
>TRBD1|TRBJ1-3|.|TRBV9
TGTGCCAGCAGCCTTACAGGGGGCGGAAACACCATATATTTT
CASSLTGGGNTIYF
>.|TRBJ2-1|.|TRBV15
TGTGCCACCAGCAGACGAGACAATGAGCAGTTCTTC
CATSRRDNEQFF
>.|TRBJ1-2|.|TRBV19
TGTGCCAGTAGTACCCGAGGAGGTCTAGGAGCTAACTATGGCTACACCTTC
CASSTRGGLGANYGYTF
>.|TRBJ1-3|few|TRBV6-1
TGTGCCAGCAGACCGACAGGCGCGGGAAACACCATATATTTT
CASRPTGAGNTIYF
>.|TRBJ2-7|few|TRBV11-1
TGTGCCAGCAGCTTAGGACAGAGCTACTCCTACGAGCAGTACTTC
CASSLGQSYSYEQYF
>TRBD1|TRBJ2-1|.|TRBV19
TGTGCCAGTAGTCCAAGGGGGCATGAGCAGTTCTTC
CASSPRGHEQFF
>TRBD1|TRBJ2-5|few|TRBV7-6
TGTGCCAGCAGCTTAAACAGGGGGAGAGAGACCCAGTACTTC
CASSLNRGRETQYF
>.|TRBJ1-1|few|TRBV10-3
TGTGCCATCACCCAAGGGGGGGCAGGGAACACTGAAGCTTTCTTT
CAITQGGAGNTEAFF
>TRBD2|TRBJ2-7|.|TRBV5-1
TGCGCCAGCAGCTTGGGGGTGACTAGCAACGAGCAGTACTTC
CASSLGVTSNEQYF
>TRBD1|TRBJ1-2|.|TRBV11-2
TGTGCCAGCAGCTTCCGGGACAGTTATGGCTACACCTTC
CASSFRDSYGYTF
>TRBD1|TRBJ1-5|few|TRBV7-2
TGTGCCAGCAGCTTAGGGATAGGGGGCTATGGTCAGCCCCAGCATTTT
CASSLGIGGYGQPQHF
>TRBD2|TRBJ2-1|.|TRBV4-1
TGCGCCAGCAGCCCTGCTAGCGGGGGGGTGTTACGGGAGCAGTTCTTC
CASSPASGGVLREQFF
>.|TRBJ2-3|few|TRBV6-4
TGTGCCAGCAGCGAACTACAGGGAAGCACAGATACGCAGTATTTT
CASSELQGSTDTQYF
>TRBD2|TRBJ2-3|.|TRBV6-5
TGTGCCAGCAACACGGAGGGGAGGGGTACGCAGTATTTT
CASNTEGRGTQYF
>.|TRBJ2-7|.|TRBV5-1
TGCGCCAGCAGCCCTGAGGGCTACGAGCAGTACTTC
CASSPEGYEQYF
>.|TRBJ2-5|.|TRBV5-1
TGCGCCAGCAGCTCCGCAGGGGAGGGAGAGACCCAGTACTTC
CASSSAGEGETQYF
>TRBD1|TRBJ1-1|few|TRBV15
TGTGCCACCAGCGGTGGAACCGGGACAGTGAACACTGAAGCTTTCTTT
CATSGGTGTVNTEAFF
>TRBD1|TRBJ2-7|few|TRBV5-8
TGTGCCAGCAGCCTACTGGGACAGGGATTGTCCTACGAGCAGTACTTC
CASSLLGQGLSYEQYF
>TRBD2|TRBJ2-7|few|TRBV19
TGTGCCAGTAGTATGGGACTACCTGGTTACTACGAGCAGTACTTC
CASSMGLPGYYEQYF
>.|TRBJ1-1|few|TRBV5-6
TGTGCCAGCAGCTTGGGTAGGGGCACTGAAGCTTTCTTT
CASSLGRGTEAFF
>TRBD1|TRBJ2-1|few|TRBV5-1
TGCGCCAGCAGCTTGTACGGGACAGGTTACTACAATGAGCAGTTCTTC
CASSLYGTGYYNEQFF
>TRBD2|TRBJ2-7|few|TRBV9
TGTGCCAGCAGCGGAGGACTAGCGGGGACCTACGAGCAGTACTTC
CASSGGLAGTYEQYF
>TRBD1|TRBJ2-1|.|TRBV19
TGTGCCAGTAGTATAGAACCCCCTGACAGGGGGACATACAATGAGCAGTTCTTC
CASSIEPPDRGTYNEQFF
>TRBD1|TRBJ2-7|.|TRBV7-8
TGTGCCAGCAGCCGAGACCGGGACAGGACCTACGAGCAGTACTTC
CASSRDRDRTYEQYF
>.|TRBJ1-1|.|TRBV18
TGTGCCAGCTCACTCGAAAAACTCCGGGAAGCTTTCTTT
CASSLEKLREAFF
>TRBD2|TRBJ2-1|.|TRBV13
TGTGCCAGCAGCTTGCTGGGGACTAGCATTTACAATGAGCAGTTCTTC
CASSLLGTSIYNEQFF
>.|TRBJ1-4|.|TRBV6-5
TGTGCCAGTTCCGCGGGGGGTAATGAAAAACTGTTTTTT
CASSAGGNEKLFF